This T cell receptor beta chain came from a study of PD-1 blockade in classical Hodgkin lymphoma (dated by TCRdb to 2020 to 2021). For the wider study: Nivolumab dosing was 3 mg/kg intravenously every 2 weeks, continuing until either disease progression or unacceptable toxicity. To define a peripheral blood immune signature of response to PD-1 blockade in classical Hodgkin lymphoma, the study combined TCR beta sequencing with CyTOF. The paper as a whole reports these results and caveats: Baseline TCR diversity was reported to be lower in newly diagnosed patients than in healthy donors and to be lower still in relapsed/refractory patients. By C4D1, a significant rise was seen in CD4+ TCR diversity but not in CD8+ TCR diversity (p=0.0027 vs p=0.16), and the rise was most apparent among complete responders (p=0.02). Trial patients achieving complete response had baseline diversity similar to newly diagnosed patients, whereas partial responders and progressors had significantly lower diversity. Lower diversity was observed in patients in whom nivolumab was started less than 1 year after ASCT, and these patients were excluded from later analyses so that confounding by immune reconstitution would be avoided. The study was restricted to a single clinical trial cohort, and the causes of repertoire differences, possibly disease activity or prior therapy, were left undefined.

V trim: 5 bases; J trim: 3 bases; unmatched bases: 12. The germline V gene (reference sequence) provides CDR1 LNHDA and CDR2 SQIVND. The CDR3, from cysteine to phenylalanine, totals 17 residues. Only CDR3 DNA is held: 51 bases, read in frame from base 1. This clone was observed a handful of times. The antigen this receptor binds is unknown. No base quality values were provided; no much bigger clone lies one nucleotide off. Genomic DNA was isolated using the Qiagen DNeasy kit from unsorted PBMCs as well as from negatively selected CD4+ and CD8+ fractions. TCR beta CDR3 regions were subjected to amplification by immunoSEQ multiplex PCR with primers that anneal to V and J segments. A synthetic immune receptor repertoire was used to minimize amplification bias, and remaining bias was computationally removed after sequencing. On the study's bioinformatics: Custom Python scripts were used to quantify repertoire diversity as the Shannon entropy index. The unsorted, CD4+ and CD8+ repertoires were each analyzed separately, with the exception of combined analyses, where CD4+ and CD8+ sequences were merged in silico. A clone was considered expanded if an increase in frequency of at least 2-fold after treatment relative to C1D1 was found, and a pseudocount of 0.5 was applied to clones undetected at baseline. Singleton clones were defined as clones with 0 or 1 copy at C1D1, and non-singleton clones were defined as clones with 2 or more copies. Clones expanded in unsorted samples were annotated as CD4+, CD8+ or unknown by matching protein sequences in sorted samples from the same patient. Wilcoxon tests were applied to paired samples to test diversity changes from C1D1 to C4D1. The clones in this table, taken by TCRdb from immuneACCESS, are in-frame only. Not every clone is retained; where verified, under half of the shortfall comes from an unresolved V gene, and the cause of the rest is unknown. For V, J and clone size, that table is used; D and trimming come from the DNA. Counted in this sample were some 20,000 clones; roughly two thirds of them appeared once. The biggest ten clones account for over 15% of the sample.

The time point label corresponds to: cycle 1 day 1 (C1D1), immediately before nivolumab initiation. Relapse after autologous stem cell transplantation had occurred in all trial patients, and cohorts A, B and C were distinguished by prior brentuximab vedotin exposure. The trial cohort comprised roughly 50 patients with relapsed/refractory classical Hodgkin lymphoma whose best overall responses were complete response, partial response or progressive disease. Single-agent nivolumab was administered to trial patients in the multi-cohort phase II CheckMate 205 trial. An independent review committee assessed best overall response by applying the 2007 International Working Group response criteria. Trial PBMCs were obtained immediately prior to nivolumab initiation (C1D1) and on therapy at cycle 2 day 1 and cycle 4 day 1. Peripheral blood was collected in 8 mL Vacutainer Cell Preparation Tubes, from which PBMCs were isolated by centrifugation and then cryopreserved.

This receptor chain uses TRBV19 and TRBJ2-1; 8 bases in the junction line up with TRBD2. The input for sequencing was peripheral blood mononuclear cells (PBMCs), taken at baseline. The sequence was obtained from a human donor with classical Hodgkin lymphoma. In nucleotides, the sequence is TGTGCCAGTAGTCGACCGGGGCGGGGGGCCGGCTACAATGAGCAGTTCTTC. It translates as CASSRPGRGAGYNEQFF.